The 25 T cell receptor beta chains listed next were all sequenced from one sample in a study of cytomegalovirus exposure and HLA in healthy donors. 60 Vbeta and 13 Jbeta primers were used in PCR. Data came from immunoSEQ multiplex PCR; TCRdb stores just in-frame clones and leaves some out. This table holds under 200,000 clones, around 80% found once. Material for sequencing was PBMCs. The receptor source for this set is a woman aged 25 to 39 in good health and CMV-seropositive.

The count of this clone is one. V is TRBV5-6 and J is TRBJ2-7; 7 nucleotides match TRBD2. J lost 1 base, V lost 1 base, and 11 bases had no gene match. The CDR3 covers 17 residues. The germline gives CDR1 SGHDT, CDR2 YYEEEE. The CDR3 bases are TGTGCCAGCAGCTTGAAACCCGGGACTATGCTGTCCTACGAGCAGTACTTC. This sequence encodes CASSLKPGTMLSYEQYF.

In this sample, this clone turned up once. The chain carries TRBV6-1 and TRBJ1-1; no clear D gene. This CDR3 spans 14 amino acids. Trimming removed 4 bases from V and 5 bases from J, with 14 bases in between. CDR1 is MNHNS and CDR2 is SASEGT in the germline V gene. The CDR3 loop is CASSANLEGTEAFF. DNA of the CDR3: TGTGCCAGCAGTGCTAATTTAGAGGGTACTGAAGCTTTCTTT.

The chain's CDR3 is CASSLGPAGGDNEQFF. As DNA, the CDR3 is TGTGCCAGCAGCTTAGGTCCAGCGGGAGGGGACAATGAGCAGTTCTTC. The chain recombines TRBV11-2 with TRBJ2-1; 10 nucleotides align to TRBD2. V trimming: 1 base; J trimming: 5 bases; junction bases outside the gene matches: 5. Germline values: CDR1 SGHAT, CDR2 FQNNGV. This CDR3 has 16 amino acids.

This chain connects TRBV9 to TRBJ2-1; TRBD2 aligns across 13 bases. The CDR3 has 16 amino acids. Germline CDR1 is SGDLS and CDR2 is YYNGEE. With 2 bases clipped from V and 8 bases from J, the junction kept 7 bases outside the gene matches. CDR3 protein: CASSVRLAGGGDEQFF. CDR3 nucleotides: TGTGCCAGCAGCGTCCGACTAGCGGGAGGCGGCGATGAGCAGTTCTTC.

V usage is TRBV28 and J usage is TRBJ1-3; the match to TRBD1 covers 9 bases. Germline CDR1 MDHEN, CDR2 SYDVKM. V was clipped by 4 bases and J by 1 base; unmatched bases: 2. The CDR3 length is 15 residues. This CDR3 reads CASSSTGGSGNTIYF. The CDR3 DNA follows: TGTGCCAGCAGTTCGACAGGGGGGTCTGGAAACACCATATATTTT.

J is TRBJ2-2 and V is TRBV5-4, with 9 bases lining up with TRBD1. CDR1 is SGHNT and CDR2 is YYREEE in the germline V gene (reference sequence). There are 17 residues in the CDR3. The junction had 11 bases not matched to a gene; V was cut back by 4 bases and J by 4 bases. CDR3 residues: CASSPGQGRSGTGELFF. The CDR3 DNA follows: TGTGCCAGCAGCCCGGGACAGGGAAGGTCGGGCACCGGGGAGCTGTTTTTT.

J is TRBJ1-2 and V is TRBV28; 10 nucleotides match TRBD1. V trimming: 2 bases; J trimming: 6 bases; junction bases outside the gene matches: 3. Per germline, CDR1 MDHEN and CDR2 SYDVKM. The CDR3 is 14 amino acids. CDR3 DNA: TGTGCCAGCAGTTTAGACAGGGGGCGGGATGGCTACACCTTC. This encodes CASSLDRGRDGYTF.

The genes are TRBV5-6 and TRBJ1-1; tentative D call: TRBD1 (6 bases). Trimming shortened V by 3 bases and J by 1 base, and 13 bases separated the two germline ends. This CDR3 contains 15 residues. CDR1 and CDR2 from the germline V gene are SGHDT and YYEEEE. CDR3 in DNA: TGTGCCAGCAGCTGGAACCAGGGGCGGAACACTGAAGCTTTCTTT. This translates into CASSWNQGRNTEAFF. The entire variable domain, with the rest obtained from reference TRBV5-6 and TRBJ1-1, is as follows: DAGVTQSPTHLIKTRGQQVTLRCSPKSGHDTVSWYQQALGQGPQFIFQYYEEEERQRGNFPDRFSGHQFPNYSSELNVNALLLGDSALYLCASSWNQGRNTEAFFGQGTRLTVV.

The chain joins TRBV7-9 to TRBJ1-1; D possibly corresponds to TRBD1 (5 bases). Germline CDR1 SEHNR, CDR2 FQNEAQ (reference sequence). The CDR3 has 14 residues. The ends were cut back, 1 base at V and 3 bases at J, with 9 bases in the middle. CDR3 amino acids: CASSLVGGDTEAFF. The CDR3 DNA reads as TGTGCCAGCAGCTTAGTCGGAGGGGACACTGAAGCTTTCTTT.

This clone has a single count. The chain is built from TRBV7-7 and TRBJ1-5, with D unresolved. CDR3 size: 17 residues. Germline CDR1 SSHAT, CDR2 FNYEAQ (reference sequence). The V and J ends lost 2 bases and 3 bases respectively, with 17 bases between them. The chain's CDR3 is CASSLPFARTNNQPQHF. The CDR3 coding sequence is TGTGCCAGCAGCTTACCTTTCGCCCGGACTAACAATCAGCCCCAGCATTTT.

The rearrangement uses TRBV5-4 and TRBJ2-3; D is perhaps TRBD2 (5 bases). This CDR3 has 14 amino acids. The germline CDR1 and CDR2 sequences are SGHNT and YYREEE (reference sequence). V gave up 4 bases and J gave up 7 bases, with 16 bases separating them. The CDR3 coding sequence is TGTGCCAGCAGCCTCTCTAGCCAACCGTATACGCAGTATTTT. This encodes CASSLSSQPYTQYF.

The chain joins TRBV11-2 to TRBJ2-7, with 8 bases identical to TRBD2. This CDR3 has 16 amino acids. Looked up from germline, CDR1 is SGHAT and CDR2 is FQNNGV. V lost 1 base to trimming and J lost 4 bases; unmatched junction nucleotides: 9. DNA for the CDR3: TGTGCCAGCAGCTTAGGACTAGCGAGAACCGGATACGAGCAGTACTTC. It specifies CASSLGLARTGYEQYF.

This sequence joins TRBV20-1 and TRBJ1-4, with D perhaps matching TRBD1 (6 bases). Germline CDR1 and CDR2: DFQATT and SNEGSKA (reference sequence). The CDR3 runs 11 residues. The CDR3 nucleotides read TGCAGAGCCGCGGGGGGCGGAAAACTGTTTTTT. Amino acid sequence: CRAAGGGKLFF.

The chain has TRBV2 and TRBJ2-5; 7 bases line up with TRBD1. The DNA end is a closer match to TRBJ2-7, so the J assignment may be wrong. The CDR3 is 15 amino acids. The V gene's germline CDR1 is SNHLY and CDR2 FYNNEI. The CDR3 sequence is CASTPRTGLSYEQYF. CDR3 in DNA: TGTGCCAGCACCCCTCGGACAGGCCTTTCCTACGAGCAGTACTTC.

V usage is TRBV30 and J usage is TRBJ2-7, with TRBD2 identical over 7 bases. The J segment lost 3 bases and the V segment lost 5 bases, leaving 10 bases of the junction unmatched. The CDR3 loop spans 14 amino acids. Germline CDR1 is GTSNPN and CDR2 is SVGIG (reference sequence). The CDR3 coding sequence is TGTGCCTGGGTAGGATGGGAGGGTCGCTACGAGCAGTACTTC. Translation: CAWVGWEGRYEQYF.

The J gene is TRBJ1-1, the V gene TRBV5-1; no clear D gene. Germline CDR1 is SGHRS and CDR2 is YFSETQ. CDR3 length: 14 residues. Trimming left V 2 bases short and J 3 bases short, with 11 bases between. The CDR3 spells CASSFEGHDTEAFF. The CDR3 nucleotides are TGCGCCAGCAGCTTTGAGGGTCACGACACTGAAGCTTTCTTT.

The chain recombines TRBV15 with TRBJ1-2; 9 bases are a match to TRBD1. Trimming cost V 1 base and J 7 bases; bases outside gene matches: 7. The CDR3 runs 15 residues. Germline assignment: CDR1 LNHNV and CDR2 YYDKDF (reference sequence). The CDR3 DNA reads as TGTGCCACCAGCAGAGTTACAGGGGGCACAAGTGGCTACACCTTC. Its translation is CATSRVTGGTSGYTF. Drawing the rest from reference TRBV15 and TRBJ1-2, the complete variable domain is DAMVIQNPRYQVTQFGKPVTLSCSQTLNHNVMYWYQQKSSQAPKLLFHYYDKDFNNEADTPDNFQSRRPNTSFCFLDIRSPGLGDTAMYLCATSRVTGGTSGYTFGSGTRLTVV.

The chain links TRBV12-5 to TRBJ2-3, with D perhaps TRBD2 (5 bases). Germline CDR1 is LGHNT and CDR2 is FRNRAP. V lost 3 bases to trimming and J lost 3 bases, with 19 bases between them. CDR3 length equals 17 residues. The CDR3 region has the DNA TGTGCTAGTGGTTTCCACGACCGGGATTTCATAACAGATACGCAGTATTTT. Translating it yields CASGFHDRDFITDTQYF.

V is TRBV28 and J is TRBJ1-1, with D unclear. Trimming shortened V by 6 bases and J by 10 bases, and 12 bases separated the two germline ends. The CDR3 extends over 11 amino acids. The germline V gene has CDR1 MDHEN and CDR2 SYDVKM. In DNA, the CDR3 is TGTGCCAGCAGCGGAACCGGGGTAGCTTTCTTT. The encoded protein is CASSGTGVAFF.

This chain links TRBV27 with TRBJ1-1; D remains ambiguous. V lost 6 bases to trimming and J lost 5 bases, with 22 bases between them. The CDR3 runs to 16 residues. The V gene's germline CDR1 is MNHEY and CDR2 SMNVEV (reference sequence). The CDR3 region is CASSPMGSIASTEAFF. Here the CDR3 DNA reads TGTGCCAGCAGCCCAATGGGCTCAATCGCGAGTACTGAAGCTTTCTTT.

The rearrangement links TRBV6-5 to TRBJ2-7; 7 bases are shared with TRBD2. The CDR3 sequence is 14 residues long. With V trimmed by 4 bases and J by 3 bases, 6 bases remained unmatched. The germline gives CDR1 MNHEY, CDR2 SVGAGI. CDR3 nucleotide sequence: TGTGCCAGCAGTTCTATCCTAGCGGACTACGAGCAGTACTTC. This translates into CASSSILADYEQYF.

The CDR3 reads CASSLGGQGMNTEAFF. Here the CDR3 DNA reads TGTGCCAGCAGCTTGGGGGGACAGGGGATGAACACTGAAGCTTTCTTT. The chain couples TRBV5-4 to TRBJ1-1; 10 nucleotides align to TRBD1. The germline V gene encodes CDR1 SGHNT and CDR2 YYREEE (reference sequence). V gave up 0 bases and J gave up 0 bases; unmatched junction bases: 2. The CDR3 extends over 16 amino acids.

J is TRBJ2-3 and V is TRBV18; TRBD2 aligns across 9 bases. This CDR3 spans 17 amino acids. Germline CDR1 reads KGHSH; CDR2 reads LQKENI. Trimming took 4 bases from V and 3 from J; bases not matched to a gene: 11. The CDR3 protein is CASSRTPAGGGTDTQYF. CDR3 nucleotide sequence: TGTGCCAGCTCACGCACTCCTGCGGGAGGGGGAACAGATACGCAGTATTTT.

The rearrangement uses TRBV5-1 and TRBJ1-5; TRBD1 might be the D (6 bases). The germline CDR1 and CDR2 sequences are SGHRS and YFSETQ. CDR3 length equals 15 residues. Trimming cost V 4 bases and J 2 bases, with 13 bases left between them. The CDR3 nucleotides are TGCGCCAGCAGCCCGAATTCAGGGGGCAATCAGCCCCAGCATTTT. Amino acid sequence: CASSPNSGGNQPQHF. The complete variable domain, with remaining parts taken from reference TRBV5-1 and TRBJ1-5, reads KAGVTQTPRYLIKTRGQQVTLSCSPISGHRSVSWYQQTPGQGLQFLFEYFSETQRNKGNFPGRFSGRQFSNSRSEMNVSTLELGDSALYLCASSPNSGGNQPQHFGDGTRLSIL.

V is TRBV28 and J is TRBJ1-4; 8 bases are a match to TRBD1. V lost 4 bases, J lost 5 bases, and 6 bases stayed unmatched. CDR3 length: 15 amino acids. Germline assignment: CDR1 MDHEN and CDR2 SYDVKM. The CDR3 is CASSSSTGGNEKLFF. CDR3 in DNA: TGTGCCAGCAGTTCATCAACAGGGGGGAATGAAAAACTGTTTTTT. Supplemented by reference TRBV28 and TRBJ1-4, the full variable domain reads DVKVTQSSRYLVKRTGEKVFLECVQDMDHENMFWYRQDPGLGLRLIYFSYDVKMKEKGDIPEGYSVSREKKERFSLILESASTNQTSMYLCASSSSTGGNEKLFFGSGTQLSVL.